This T cell receptor beta chain was profiled in a study of cytomegalovirus exposure and HLA in healthy donors. Study conclusions and caveats: There were several of the most significant clusters that appeared linked to common viral pathogens in a later analysis.

With 60 Vbeta and 13 Jbeta primers, the PCR was carried out. Profiling relied on immunoSEQ multiplex PCR, and the TCRdb table lists in-frame clones only, not all of them. The table records some 93,000 clones, approximately 64% of them present only once. As for this clone: Its antigen remains unknown.

This TCR was recovered from a boy aged 5-17 years in good health and CMV-seropositive. Specimen: PBMCs.

For the CDR3, the DNA is TGTGCCAGCAGCTATGGGGACAGAAGCACAGATACGCAGTATTTT. It codes for CASSYGDRSTDTQYF. This rearrangement joins TRBV5-5 to TRBJ2-3, with TRBD1 matching 7 bases. This CDR3 comprises 15 residues. Germline V lookup: CDR1 SGHKS, CDR2 YYEKEE (reference sequence). V trimming: 3 bases; J trimming: 0 bases; junction bases outside the gene matches: 4.